This T cell receptor beta chain was recorded in a study of CD8 T cells in ankylosing spondylitis. Study-level results: A TCR beta motif of 7 to 9 highly homologous variants seemed to mark ankylosing spondylitis blood.

This clonotype was seen at least ten times. Its antigen is unknown. V shed 4 bases, J shed 4 bases, and the junction held 7 bases outside the gene matches. The CDR3 consists of 14 residues. In germline, CDR1 is SGHRS, CDR2 YFSETQ. TCRdb redid the calling of the 5' RACE reads with MiXCR, one entry per CDR3 protein. Counted here are around 250,000 distinct CDR3 sequences, roughly 10% occurring once; the ten biggest clones make up less than 7.5%. The chain has TRBV5-1 and TRBJ2-5; TRBD1 matches at 7 bases. This receptor was identified in a male donor with ankylosing spondylitis or in good health (not recorded which). What was sequenced was blood, either unsorted or a sorted T cell fraction (not recorded which). The CDR3 spells CASSPVSGGETQYF. CDR3 in DNA: TGCGCCAGCAGCCCAGTCTCAGGGGGAGAGACCCAGTACTTC.